This T cell receptor (beta chain) was recovered during a study of blood T cell repertoires in COVID-19. Assay: immunoSEQ multiplex PCR; the TCRdb copy retains only in-frame clones and omits some. The table has hundreds of thousands of clones, around 90% seen once. The CDR3 is 19 amino acids. CDR1 and CDR2 (germline): SGHDT, YYEEEE. V was shortened by 3 bases and J by 7 bases, with 26 bases between the two germline ends. The chain carries TRBV5-6 and TRBJ1-6; D is unclear. This TCR came from a woman in her 30s who had recovered from COVID-19. Specimen: PBMCs or T cells enriched from blood (not recorded which). CDR3 in amino acids: CASSYLPGSKSSWNSPLHF. The DNA for the CDR3 is TGTGCCAGCAGCTACCTGCCGGGGAGCAAGTCTAGCTGGAATTCACCCCTCCACTTT.